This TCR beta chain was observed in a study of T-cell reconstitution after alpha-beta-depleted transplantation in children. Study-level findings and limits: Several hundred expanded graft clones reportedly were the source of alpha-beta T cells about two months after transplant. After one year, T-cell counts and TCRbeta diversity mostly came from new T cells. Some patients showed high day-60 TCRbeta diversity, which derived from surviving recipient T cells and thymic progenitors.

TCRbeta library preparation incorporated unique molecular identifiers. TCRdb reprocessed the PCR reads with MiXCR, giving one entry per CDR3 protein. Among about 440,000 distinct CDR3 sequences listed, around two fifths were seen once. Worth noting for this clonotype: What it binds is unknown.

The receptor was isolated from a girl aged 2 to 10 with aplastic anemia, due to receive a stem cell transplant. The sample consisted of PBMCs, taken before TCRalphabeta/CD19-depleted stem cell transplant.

This CDR3 reads CASMSVGADEQYF. The CDR3, as DNA: TGCGCCAGCATGTCGGTGGGGGCGGACGAGCAGTACTTC. The J gene is TRBJ2-7, the V gene TRBV5-1; a weak D match, TRBD1 (6 bases). This CDR3 has 13 amino acids. V lost 6 bases to trimming and J lost 5 bases, with 15 bases between them. CDR1 is SGHRS and CDR2 is YFSETQ in the germline V gene.